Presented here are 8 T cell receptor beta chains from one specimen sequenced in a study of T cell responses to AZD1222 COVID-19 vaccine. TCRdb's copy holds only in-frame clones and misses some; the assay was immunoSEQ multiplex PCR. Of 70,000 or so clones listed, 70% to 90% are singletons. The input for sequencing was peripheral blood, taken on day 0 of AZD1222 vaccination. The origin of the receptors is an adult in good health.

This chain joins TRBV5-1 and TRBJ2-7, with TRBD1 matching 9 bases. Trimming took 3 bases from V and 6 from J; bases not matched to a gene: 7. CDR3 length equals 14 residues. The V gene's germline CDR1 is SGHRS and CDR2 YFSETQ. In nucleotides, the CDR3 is TGCGCCAGCAGCTCCTTACAGGGGGCAGGCGAGCAGTACTTC. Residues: CASSSLQGAGEQYF.

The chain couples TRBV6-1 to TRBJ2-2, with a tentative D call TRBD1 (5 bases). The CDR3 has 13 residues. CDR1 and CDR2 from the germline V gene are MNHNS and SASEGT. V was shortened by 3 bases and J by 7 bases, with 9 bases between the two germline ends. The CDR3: CASSDQGVGELFF. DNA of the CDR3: TGTGCCAGCAGTGATCAGGGTGTCGGGGAGCTGTTTTTT.

The CDR3 loop is CASSEGGNNYGYTF. The CDR3 DNA reads TGTGCCAGCAGCGAAGGGGGGAATAACTATGGCTACACCTTC. The rearrangement uses TRBV9 and TRBJ1-2; D possibly corresponds to TRBD1 (6 bases). The germline gives CDR1 SGDLS, CDR2 YYNGEE. The CDR3 covers 14 residues. Trimming stripped 3 bases from V and 1 base from J, with 10 bases between.

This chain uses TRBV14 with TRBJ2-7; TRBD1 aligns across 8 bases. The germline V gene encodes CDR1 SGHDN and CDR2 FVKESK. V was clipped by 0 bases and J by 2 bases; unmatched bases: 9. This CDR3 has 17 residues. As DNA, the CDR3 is TGTGCCAGCAGCCAAGATAGGAGGACAGGGACCACCTACGAGCAGTACTTC. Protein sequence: CASSQDRRTGTTYEQYF.

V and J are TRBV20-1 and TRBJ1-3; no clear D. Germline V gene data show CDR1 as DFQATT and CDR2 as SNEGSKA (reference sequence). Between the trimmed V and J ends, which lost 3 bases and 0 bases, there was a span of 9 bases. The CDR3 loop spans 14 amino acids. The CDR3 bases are TGCAGTGCTAGTGAAAGGGACTCTGGAAACACCATATATTTT. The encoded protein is CSASERDSGNTIYF.

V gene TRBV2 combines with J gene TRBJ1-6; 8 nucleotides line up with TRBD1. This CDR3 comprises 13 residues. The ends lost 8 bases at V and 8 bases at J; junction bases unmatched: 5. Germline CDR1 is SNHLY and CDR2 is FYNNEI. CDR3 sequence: CASGQGADSPLHF. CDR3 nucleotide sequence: TGTGCCAGCGGGCAGGGGGCGGATTCACCCCTCCACTTT.

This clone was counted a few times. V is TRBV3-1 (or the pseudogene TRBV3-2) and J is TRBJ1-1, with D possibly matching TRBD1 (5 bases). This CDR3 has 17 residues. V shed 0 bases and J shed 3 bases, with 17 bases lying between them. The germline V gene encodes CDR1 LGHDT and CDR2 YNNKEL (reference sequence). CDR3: CASSQDTFGEGDTEAFF. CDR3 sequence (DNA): TGTGCCAGCAGCCAAGATACGTTCGGGGAAGGGGACACTGAAGCTTTCTTT.

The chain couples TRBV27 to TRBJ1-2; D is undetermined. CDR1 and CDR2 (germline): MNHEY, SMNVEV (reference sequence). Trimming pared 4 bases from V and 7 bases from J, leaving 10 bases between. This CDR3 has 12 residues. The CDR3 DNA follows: TGTGCCAGCAGTTCGGACGGATCTGGCTACACCTTC. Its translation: CASSSDGSGYTF.